This T cell receptor beta chain came from a study of cytomegalovirus exposure and HLA in healthy donors (dated by TCRdb to 2015 to 2018). At the level of the whole study: An earlier analysis of some 500 of the donors reported about 250 Gb of sequence data and approximately 110 million unique TCR beta sequences from roughly 200 million T cells. Approximately 310 gigabases of sequencing data and 78 million or so unique TCR sequences were included in an early release covering over 600 HLA-typed donors. Of the roughly 410 genotyped donors, less than 85% were placed in the genetic ancestry cluster associated with self-reported Caucasian donors. The study aimed to test whether cataloging public T cell receptors could reveal signatures of past pathogen exposure. The study profiled the T cell repertoires of under 850 subjects by immunosequencing and related them to cytomegalovirus serostatus. A separate validation cohort of over 95 different subjects was used in addition to the roughly 670-subject first cohort. To predict cytomegalovirus infection status, the study brought together high-throughput TCR immunosequencing, statistical association of individual TCRs with disease status, and machine learning. A later analysis re-examined previously published TCR beta repertoires from more than 600 donors and added high-resolution HLA genotyping to investigate patterns of TCR occurrence. Rather than using new phenotypic data, the later analysis identified candidate immune exposures from TCR beta sequences and from how often those sequences occurred across donors. In an earlier analysis of 587 of the donors, high-throughput TCR beta sequencing was used to judge whether each TCR beta V gene segment behaved as functional or pseudogenic. Alongside the repertoire data, information on donor age, sex, ethnicity and CMV serostatus was compiled. A later genetic analysis took genome-wide SNP genotypes for about 55% of the 666 donors and used that subset as a discovery cohort. Every repertoire in the discovery cohort had been generated on one and the same sequencing platform. HLA typing included class I and class II loci at four-digit resolution. The number of donors typed differed by locus, with 629-630 for A, B, C, DRB1 and DQB1, roughly 520 for DQA1, 600 to 610 for DPA1, and roughly 450 for DPB1. Because of strong linkage in the cohort, roughly five DR-DQ haplotypes were treated as single units for association and clustering. On average, roughly 250,000 unique TCR beta nucleotide sequences were sequenced per donor among roughly 430 genotyped donors of the cohort, with around 19% of those sequences being non-productive. What the study reported, not specific to this receptor: According to a later genetic analysis, donors in an Asian-associated ancestry cluster had fewer N-insertions in productive TCRs than the approximately 670-donor mean. Correlated functional status among segregating V segments might reflect linkage disequilibrium, but an unknown experimental factor could not be ruled out. While some public TCRs were present in many individuals, most TCR sequences turned up only very rarely across donors. Strong co-occurrence of HLA alleles, especially DR and DQ, made assigning TCR associations to individual alleles difficult. For the cohort, immune exposure information was limited to CMV serostatus. Some IMGT-functional V segments, including TRBV6-2 and TRBV6-3, could not be told apart with the 87-base-pair reads, so those segments were excluded. The authors suggested that the approach could potentially be generalized to other disease states and immunological phenotypes. In an earlier analysis of about 540 of the donors, most TCR beta V segments were observed in productive rearrangements about 87% or about 30% of the time, broadly matching IMGT annotations. According to a later analysis, parvovirus B19, influenza, CMV and Epstein-Barr virus appeared linked to several top co-occurrence clusters. In a later analysis, TCR association rates were found to vary across HLA loci, with the most associated TCRs seen for DRB1 alleles and the fewest for HLA-C alleles. A further reported finding was that TCR beta sequences accurately predicted the HLA-A and HLA-B alleles for most subjects in the first cohort. A few of the identified cytomegalovirus-associated TCR beta chains were confirmed in vitro to be specific for cytomegalovirus antigens. Only TCR beta chains were sequenced in this cohort, and the absence of alpha or paired-chain data limited detectable features. Approximately 18 rarely observed V segments, including chromosome 9 orphons, were excluded from the earlier analysis of approximately 500 of the donors because counts were too low. In a later analysis, HLA-associated TCR beta chains were found to be more clonally expanded and to have lower generation probabilities than equally common non-associated chains. The study listed 150 to 200 TCR beta chains as associated with cytomegalovirus. A later analysis associated 16,951 TCR beta sequences with specific HLA alleles at a false discovery rate of 0.05. A cluster of highly shared sequence variants was judged likely to be a technical artifact of the sequencing pipeline. The presence/absence analyses assumed that sequencing depth was roughly uniform across donors, and that assumption may not be true. A later analysis found that most CMV-associated TCR beta chains appeared HLA-restricted, with HLA associations seemingly driven largely by CMV exposure. The classifier was reported to diagnose cytomegalovirus status with high specificity and sensitivity in both the original and validation cohorts. HLA typing was unavailable for some donors at each locus, so association tests used only the typed subset. V-gene and J-gene trimming of TCR beta chains was associated with a missense DCLRE1C variant in a later genetic analysis, and the association was replicated in an independent cohort.

Receptor amplification or capture employed the immunoSEQ multiplex PCR assay. The multiplex PCR relied on a mix of 60 forward primers for TCR Vbeta segments and 13 reverse primers for TCR Jbeta segments. A multiplex PCR assay on genomic DNA amplified the CDR3 region of rearranged TCR beta genes. The Illumina HiSeq System was used to sequence the amplified TCR beta libraries as 87-base-pair reads. The original pipeline was this. In a later analysis, some 80 million unique TCR beta chains were counted across the approximately 670 repertoires, and about 10 million of these chains were shared by at least two donors. A nearest-neighbor algorithm error-corrected the raw reads and collapsed the reads into unique sequences, merging closely related sequences to remove PCR and sequencing errors. To assign V, D and J gene segments, CDR3 sequences were aligned to IMGT reference sequences. For a sequence to be retained, a match of at least six nucleotides to both a V gene segment and a J gene segment was required. A rearrangement was called productive if the CDR3 had no stop codons and remained in frame with V and J, and every other rearrangement was called non-productive. Following IMGT convention, CDR3 was defined as the stretch from the second conserved V-encoded cysteine to the conserved J-encoded phenylalanine. The earlier analysis of more than 450 of the donors excluded sequences that lacked an unambiguous match to a single V gene segment. In an earlier analysis of about 590 of the donors, a V segment was called functional when productive rearrangements were above 56.7%, and segregating when the standard deviation between donors exceeded 5%. To diagnose cytomegalovirus status from the catalog of TCR beta chain sequences, a statistical classification framework was built. V and J gene assignment, in a later analysis, came from comparing TCR nucleotide sequences with IMGT/GENE-DB human TR gene sequences. The TCRdist pipeline was used in a later analysis to assign CDR3 sequences and most-parsimonious VDJ recombination scenarios. In a later analysis, each TCR beta chain was defined by its CDR3 amino acid sequence together with its V-gene family, and reads without a unique V-gene family were excluded. A later analysis removed 500 to 650 highly shared, low-generation-probability nucleotide sequences to deal with suspected cross-contamination and a sequencing artifact. A later analysis calculated a clonal expansion index for each public chain from normalized within-repertoire ranks of inferred template counts. In a later analysis, generation probabilities were computed with a VDJ recombination model fitted to out-of-frame rearrangements, and the resulting probabilities were checked against IGoR. In a later analysis, hypergeometric tests were used to score TCR-TCR, TCR-HLA and TCR-CMV co-occurrence, with a repertoire-size bias correction applied to TCR pairs. To estimate false discovery rates, a later analysis permuted the HLA or CMV assignments 20 times. In a later analysis, co-occurring TCRs were grouped using DBSCAN, with TCRdist sequence similarity added in when clustering inside HLA-allele-positive subsets. For co-occurrence clustering, repertoires with fewer than 30,000 or more than 120,000 public chains were excluded, along with about five repertoires with anomalous nucleotide sharing. As stored in TCRdb, this immuneACCESS dataset retains in-frame rearrangements with V and J assigned. A fraction of the clones does not appear; measured against another copy, unresolved V genes explain less than half of the discrepancy, and the remainder lacks a known reason. V, J and clone size reflect that table, while D and trimming were determined from the DNA. The sample has roughly 90,000 clones on record, roughly four fifths of them singletons. The top ten clones comprise about 3.4% of the sample.

With regard to this clone: This receptor's antigen is unknown. No much larger clonotype is one base removed from it; base qualities were not supplied.

From the cysteine through the phenylalanine, the CDR3 covers 15 amino acids. CDR3 DNA only is kept here, 45 bases in frame from base 1. Trimming takes 5 bases from V and 7 bases from J, and the germline ends sit 21 bases apart. CDR1 is given as GTSNPN and CDR2 as SVGIG, both from the germline V gene (reference sequence). In total, approximately 700 healthy bone marrow donors made up the cohort. Cohort members were all nominally healthy when sampled, although unrecorded immune exposures were likely present. The donor tested CMV seropositive and was one of the 289 seropositive cohort members. Each donor provided a peripheral blood sample, and peripheral blood mononuclear cells were used for TCR beta sequencing. The Qiagen DNeasy Blood Extraction Kit was used to extract genomic DNA from the blood cell samples.

This receptor chain uses TRBV30 and TRBJ2-1, with TRBD2 as a weak D call on 6 bases. The sequenced sample consisted of PBMCs. The receptor's source is a man aged 30 to 39 in good health and CMV-seropositive. The CDR3 has the sequence CAWGMGRPGGNEQFF. The nucleotide sequence is TGTGCCTGGGGGATGGGGCGCCCAGGAGGGAATGAGCAGTTCTTC. The full variable domain, with segments outside the CDR3 supplied by the reference TRBV30 and TRBJ2-1 proteins, appears as SQTIHQWPATLVQPVGSPLSLECTVEGTSNPNLYWYRQAAGRGLQLLFYSVGIGQISSEVPQNLSASRPQDRQFILSSKKLLLSDSGFYLCAWGMGRPGGNEQFFGPGTRLTVL.